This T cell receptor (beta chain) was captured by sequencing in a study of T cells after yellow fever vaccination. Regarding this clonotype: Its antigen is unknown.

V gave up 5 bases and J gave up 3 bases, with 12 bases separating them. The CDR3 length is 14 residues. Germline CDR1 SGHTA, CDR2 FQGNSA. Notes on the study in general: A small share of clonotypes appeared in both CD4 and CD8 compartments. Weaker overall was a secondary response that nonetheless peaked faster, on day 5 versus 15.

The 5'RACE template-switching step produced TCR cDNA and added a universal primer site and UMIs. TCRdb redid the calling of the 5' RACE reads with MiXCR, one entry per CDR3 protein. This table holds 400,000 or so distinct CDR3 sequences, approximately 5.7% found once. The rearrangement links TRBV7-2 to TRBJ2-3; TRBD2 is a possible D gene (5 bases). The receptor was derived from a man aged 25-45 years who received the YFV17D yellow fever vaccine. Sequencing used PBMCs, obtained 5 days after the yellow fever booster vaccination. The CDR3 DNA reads TGTGCCAGCAGCACAAGACGGGGAACAGATACGCAGTATTTT. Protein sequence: CASSTRRGTDTQYF.